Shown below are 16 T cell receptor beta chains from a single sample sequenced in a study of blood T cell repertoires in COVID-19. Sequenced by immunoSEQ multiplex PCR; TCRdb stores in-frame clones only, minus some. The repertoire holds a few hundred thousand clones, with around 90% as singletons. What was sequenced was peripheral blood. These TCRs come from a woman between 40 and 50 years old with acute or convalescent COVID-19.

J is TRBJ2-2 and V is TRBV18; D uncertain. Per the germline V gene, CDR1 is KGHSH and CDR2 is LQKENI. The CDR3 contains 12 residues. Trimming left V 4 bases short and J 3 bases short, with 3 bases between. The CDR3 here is CASSRDTGELFF. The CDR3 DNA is TGTGCCAGCTCACGAGACACCGGGGAGCTGTTTTTT. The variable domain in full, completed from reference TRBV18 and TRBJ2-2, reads NAGVMQNPRHLVRRRGQEARLRCSPMKGHSHVYWYRQLPEEGLKFMVYLQKENIIDESGMPKERFSAEFPKEGPSILRIQQVVRGDSAAYFCASSRDTGELFFGEGSRLTVL.

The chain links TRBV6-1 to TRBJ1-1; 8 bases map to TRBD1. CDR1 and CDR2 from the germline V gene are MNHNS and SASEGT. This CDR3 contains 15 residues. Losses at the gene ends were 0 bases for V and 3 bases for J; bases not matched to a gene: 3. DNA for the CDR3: TGTGCCAGCAGTGAAGCGGGACAGGTTTACACTGAAGCTTTCTTT. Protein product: CASSEAGQVYTEAFF.

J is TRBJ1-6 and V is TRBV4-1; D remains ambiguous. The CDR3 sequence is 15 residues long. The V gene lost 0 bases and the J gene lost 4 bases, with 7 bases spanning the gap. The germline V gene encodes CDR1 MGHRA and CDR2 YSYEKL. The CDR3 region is CASSQDNLYNSPLHF. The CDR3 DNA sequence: TGCGCCAGCAGCCAAGATAATCTATATAATTCACCCCTCCACTTT.

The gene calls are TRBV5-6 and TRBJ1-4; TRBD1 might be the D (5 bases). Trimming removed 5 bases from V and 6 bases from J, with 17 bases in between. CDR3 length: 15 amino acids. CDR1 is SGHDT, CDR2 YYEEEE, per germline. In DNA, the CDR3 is TGTGCCAGCAGTCACAGGAGGGTTTACGATGAAAAACTGTTTTTT. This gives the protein CASSHRRVYDEKLFF.

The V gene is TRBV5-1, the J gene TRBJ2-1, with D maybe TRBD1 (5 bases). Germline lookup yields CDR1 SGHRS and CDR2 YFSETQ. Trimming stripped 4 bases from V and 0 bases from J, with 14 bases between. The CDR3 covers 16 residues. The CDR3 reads CASSLGPDNSYNEQFF. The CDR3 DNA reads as TGCGCCAGCAGCCTGGGCCCGGACAACTCCTACAATGAGCAGTTCTTC.

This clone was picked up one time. CDR3 sequence reads: CSVEGRSTPRETQYF. CDR3 sequence (DNA): TGCAGCGTTGAAGGGAGGTCGACTCCACGGGAGACCCAGTACTTC. This rearrangement joins TRBV29-1 to TRBJ2-5, with a weak D call TRBD2 (5 bases). V lost 1 base and J lost 5, with 17 bases in between. Germline V gene data show CDR1 as SQVTM and CDR2 as ANQGSEA. The CDR3 sequence is 15 residues long.

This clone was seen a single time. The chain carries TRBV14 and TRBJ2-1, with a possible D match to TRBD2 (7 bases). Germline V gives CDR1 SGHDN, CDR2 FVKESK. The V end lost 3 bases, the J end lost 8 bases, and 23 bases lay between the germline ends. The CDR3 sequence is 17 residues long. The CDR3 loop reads CASSQAFVGGGLDEQFF. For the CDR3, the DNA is TGTGCCAGCAGCCAGGCTTTTGTGGGGGGGGGCCTCGATGAGCAGTTCTTC.

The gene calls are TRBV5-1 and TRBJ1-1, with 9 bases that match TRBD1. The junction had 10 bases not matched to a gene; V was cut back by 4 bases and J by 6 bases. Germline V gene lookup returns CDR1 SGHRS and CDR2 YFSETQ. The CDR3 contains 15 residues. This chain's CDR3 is CASSPGNTGGSEAFF. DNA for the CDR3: TGCGCCAGCAGCCCCGGCAATACAGGGGGCTCTGAAGCTTTCTTT.

The CDR3 DNA reads TGTGCCACCCAGAGGGACAGACTCCCCGAAGAGACCCAGTACTTC. This encodes CATQRDRLPEETQYF. V and J are TRBV10-3 and TRBJ2-5, with 7 bases that match TRBD1. CDR1 is ENHRY, CDR2 SYGVKD, per germline. The CDR3 consists of 15 residues. Germline trimming cut 10 bases from V and 3 bases from J; bases unmatched to any gene: 14.

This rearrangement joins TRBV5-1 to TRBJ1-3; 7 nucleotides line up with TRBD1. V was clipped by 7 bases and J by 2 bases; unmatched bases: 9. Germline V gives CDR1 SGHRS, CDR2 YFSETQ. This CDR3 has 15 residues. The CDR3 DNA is TGCGCCAGCGGACCGACAGGGCCTACTGGAAACACCATATATTTT. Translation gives CASGPTGPTGNTIYF.

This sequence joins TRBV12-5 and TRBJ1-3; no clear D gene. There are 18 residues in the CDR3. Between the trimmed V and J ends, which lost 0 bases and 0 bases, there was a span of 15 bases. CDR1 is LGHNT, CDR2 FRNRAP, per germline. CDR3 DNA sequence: TGTGCTAGTGGTTTGGTACGGGGATCGGGCGGCTCTGGAAACACCATATATTTT. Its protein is CASGLVRGSGGSGNTIYF.

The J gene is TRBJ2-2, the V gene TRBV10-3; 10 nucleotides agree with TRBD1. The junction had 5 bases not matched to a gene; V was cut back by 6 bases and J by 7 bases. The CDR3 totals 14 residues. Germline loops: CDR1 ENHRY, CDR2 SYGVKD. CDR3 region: CAIRGTGEGGELFF. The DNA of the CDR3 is TGTGCCATCAGGGGGACAGGGGAAGGCGGGGAGCTGTTTTTT.

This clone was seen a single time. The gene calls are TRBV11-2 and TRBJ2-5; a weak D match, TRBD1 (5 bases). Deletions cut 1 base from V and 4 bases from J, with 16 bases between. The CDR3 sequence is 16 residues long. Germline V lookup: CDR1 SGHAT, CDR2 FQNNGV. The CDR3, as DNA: TGTGCCAGCAGCTTAGTCTCGACCCAAAGGGGAGAGACCCAGTACTTC. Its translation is CASSLVSTQRGETQYF.

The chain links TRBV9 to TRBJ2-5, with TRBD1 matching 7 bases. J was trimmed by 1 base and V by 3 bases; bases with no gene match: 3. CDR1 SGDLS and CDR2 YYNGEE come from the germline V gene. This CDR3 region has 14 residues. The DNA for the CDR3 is TGTGCCAGCAGCGGAGGACAGGCCCAAGAGACCCAGTACTTC. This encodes CASSGGQAQETQYF.

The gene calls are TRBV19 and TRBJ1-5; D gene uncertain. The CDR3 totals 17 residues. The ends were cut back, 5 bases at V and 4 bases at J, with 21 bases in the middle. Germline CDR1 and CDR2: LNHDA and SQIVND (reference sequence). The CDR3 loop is CASSHSPPYGVNQPQHF. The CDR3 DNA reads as TGTGCCAGTAGTCATTCCCCGCCGTACGGGGTTAATCAGCCCCAGCATTTT.

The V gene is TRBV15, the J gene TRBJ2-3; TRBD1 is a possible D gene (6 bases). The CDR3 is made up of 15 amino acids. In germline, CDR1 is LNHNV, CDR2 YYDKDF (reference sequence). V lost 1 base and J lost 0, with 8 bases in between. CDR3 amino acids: CATSRGTVSTDTQYF. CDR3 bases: TGTGCCACCAGCAGAGGGACAGTTAGCACAGATACGCAGTATTTT.